Each of the 4 T cell receptor beta chains below was sequenced from the same sample in a study of blood T cells in healthy people across ages (dated by TCRdb to between 2015 and 2016). The receptor library was made with 5' RACE. Sequencing took place on an Illumina HiSeq 2500. A second PCR of about 6 to 11 cycles was performed with a sample-barcoded 5' primer and a J-beta primer mix. Using fastp trimming at Q25 and MiXCR clonotype assembly, TCRdb reanalyzed the public sequencing data and kept in-frame beta chains. Duplicate CDR3 protein sequences are folded into a single record with the most common DNA and genes. A total of about a million distinct CDR3 sequences appear in this sample, roughly 51% of them only once. Over 20% of the sample comes from the top ten. Source material: blood. Every receptor here comes from an older woman in good health.

This chain links TRBV20-1 with TRBJ2-5; unclear D gene. The CDR3 runs to 12 residues. The germline gives CDR1 DFQATT, CDR2 SNEGSKA (reference sequence). V gave up 3 bases and J gave up 11 bases, with 16 bases separating them. The DNA for the CDR3 is TGCAGTGCTAGCCCCTCCTCCGGAATGCAGTACTTC. This codes for CSASPSSGMQYF.

This sequence joins TRBV6-2 or TRBV6-3 and TRBJ2-7; the D is unclear. Germline CDR1 reads MNHEY; CDR2 reads SVGEGT. The CDR3 spans 13 residues. The V gene lost 0 bases and the J gene lost 3 bases, with 6 bases spanning the gap. The CDR3 DNA is TGTGCCAGCAGTTACTCCTACATCTACGAGCAGTACTTC. It yields the protein CASSYSYIYEQYF.

The count of this clonotype is one. The chain couples TRBV12-3 or TRBV12-4 to TRBJ2-5, with 11 bases lining up with TRBD2. The trim removed 1 base at V and 1 base at J, leaving 5 bases unmatched. CDR3 length: 17 amino acids. In DNA, the CDR3 is TGTGCCAGCAGTTTAGGGGCACTAGCGGGAGCCCAAGAGACCCAGTACTTC. This sequence encodes CASSLGALAGAQETQYF.

The V call is TRBV7-2, the J call TRBJ2-5, with 7 bases fitting TRBD2. Trimming took 3 bases from V and 4 from J; bases not matched to a gene: 8. CDR1 is SGHTA and CDR2 is FQGNSA in the germline V gene. CDR3 length equals 15 residues. As DNA, the CDR3 is TGTGCCAGCAGCTTTGGCGGGAGCCCTAGAGAGACCCAGTACTTC. Translating it yields CASSFGGSPRETQYF.